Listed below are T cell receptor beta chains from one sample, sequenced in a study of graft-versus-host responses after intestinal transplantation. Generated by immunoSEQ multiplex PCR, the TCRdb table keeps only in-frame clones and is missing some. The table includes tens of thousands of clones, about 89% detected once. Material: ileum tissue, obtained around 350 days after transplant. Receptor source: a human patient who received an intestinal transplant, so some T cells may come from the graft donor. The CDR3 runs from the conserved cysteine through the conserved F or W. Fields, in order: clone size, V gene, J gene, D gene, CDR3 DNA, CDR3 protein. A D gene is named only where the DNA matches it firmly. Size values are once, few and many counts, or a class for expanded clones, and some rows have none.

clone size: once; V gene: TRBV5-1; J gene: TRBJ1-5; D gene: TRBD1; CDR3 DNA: TGCGCCAGCAGCTTGGAGGCAGGGGGCATTCAGCCCCAGCATTTT; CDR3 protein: CASSLEAGGIQPQHF
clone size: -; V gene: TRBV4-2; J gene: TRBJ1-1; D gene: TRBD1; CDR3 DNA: TGTGCCAGCAGCCTCGGACAGGGGAACACTGAAGCTTTCTTT; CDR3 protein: CASSLGQGNTEAFF
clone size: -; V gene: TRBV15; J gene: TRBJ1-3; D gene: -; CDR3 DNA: TGTGCCACCAGCAGAGATCTAGGAAACACCATATATTTT; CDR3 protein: CATSRDLGNTIYF
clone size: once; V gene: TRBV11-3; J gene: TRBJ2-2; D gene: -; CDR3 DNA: TGTGCCAGCAGTAAAGGGGGCACCGGGGAGCTGTTTTTT; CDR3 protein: CASSKGGTGELFF
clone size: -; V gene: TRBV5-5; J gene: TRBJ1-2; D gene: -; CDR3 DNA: TGTGCCAGCAGCTCCGAGACGGCTCGTTTCCTGCGGGGCTACACCTTC; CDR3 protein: CASSSETARFLRGYTF
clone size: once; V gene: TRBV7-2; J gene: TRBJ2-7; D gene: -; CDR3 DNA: TGTGCCAGCAGCTCTTACTACGAGCAGTACTTC; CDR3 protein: CASSSYYEQYF
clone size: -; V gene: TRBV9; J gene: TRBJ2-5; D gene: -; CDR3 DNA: TGTGCCAGCAGCGTAGGGGCAGGGACTCAAGAGACCCAGTACTTC; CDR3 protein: CASSVGAGTQETQYF
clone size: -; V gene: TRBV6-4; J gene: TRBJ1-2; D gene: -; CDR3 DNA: TGTGCCAGCAATCCCTCTGGGGACGGCTATGGCTACACCTTC; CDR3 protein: CASNPSGDGYGYTF
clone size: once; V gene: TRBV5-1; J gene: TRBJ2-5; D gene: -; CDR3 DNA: TGCGCCAGCAGCCTGATCCAGGGGGGAGAGACCCAGTACTTC; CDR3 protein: CASSLIQGGETQYF
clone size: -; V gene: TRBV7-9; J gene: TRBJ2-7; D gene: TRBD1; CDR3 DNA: TGTGCCAGCAGCTTCTACAGGGGGCTCGACGAGCAGTACTTC; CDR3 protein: CASSFYRGLDEQYF
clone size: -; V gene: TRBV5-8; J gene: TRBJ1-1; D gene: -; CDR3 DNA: TGTGCCAGCAGCTTTGGGGGGCCGGACGAAGCTTTCTTT; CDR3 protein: CASSFGGPDEAFF
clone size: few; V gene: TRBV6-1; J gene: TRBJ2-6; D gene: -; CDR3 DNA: TGTGCCAGCAGTGAAGTTCAGGGCTCCGGGGCCAACGTCCTGACTTTC; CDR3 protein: CASSEVQGSGANVLTF
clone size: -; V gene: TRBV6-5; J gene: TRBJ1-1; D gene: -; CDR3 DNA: TGTGCCAGCAGGGACGGCATGAACACTGAAGCTTTCTTT; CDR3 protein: CASRDGMNTEAFF
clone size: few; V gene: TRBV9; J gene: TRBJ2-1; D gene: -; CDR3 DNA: TGTGCCAGCAGCGCCTCTTACCCAGGGGCCCTATACAATGAGCAGTTCTTC; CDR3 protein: CASSASYPGALYNEQFF
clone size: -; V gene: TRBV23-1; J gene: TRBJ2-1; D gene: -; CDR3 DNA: TGCGCCAGCAGTCTATCCTACAATGAGCAGTTCTTC; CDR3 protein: CASSLSYNEQFF
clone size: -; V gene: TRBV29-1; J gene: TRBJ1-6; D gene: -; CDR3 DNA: TGCAGCGTTGAGGCGCTATGCGGTAATTCACCCCTCCACTTT; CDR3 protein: CSVEALCGNSPLHF
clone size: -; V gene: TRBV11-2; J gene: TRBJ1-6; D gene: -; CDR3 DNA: TGTGCCAGCAGCCTCAGGAGGGGGATCAATTCACCCCTCCACTTT; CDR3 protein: CASSLRRGINSPLHF
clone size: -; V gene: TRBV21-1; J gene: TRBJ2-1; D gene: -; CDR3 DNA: -; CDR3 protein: CASSKVGQGISEQFF
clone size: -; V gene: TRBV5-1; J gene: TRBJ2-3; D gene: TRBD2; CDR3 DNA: TGCGCCAGCAGCCCGACGGGACTAGCGGAACAATATACGCAGTATTTT; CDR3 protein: CASSPTGLAEQYTQYF
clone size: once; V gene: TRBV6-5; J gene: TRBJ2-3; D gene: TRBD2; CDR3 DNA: TGTGCCAGCAGTTACTCGGGAGGGTTGACAGATACGCAGTATTTT; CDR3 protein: CASSYSGGLTDTQYF
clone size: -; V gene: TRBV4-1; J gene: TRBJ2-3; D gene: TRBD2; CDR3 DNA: TGCGCCAGCAGCCAGACTAGCGGGGGGAGCACAGATACGCAGTATTTT; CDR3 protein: CASSQTSGGSTDTQYF
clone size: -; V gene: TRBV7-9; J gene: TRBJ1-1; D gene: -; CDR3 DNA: TGTGCCAGCAGCTTAGGGCAGTCTGAAGCTTTCTTT; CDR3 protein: CASSLGQSEAFF
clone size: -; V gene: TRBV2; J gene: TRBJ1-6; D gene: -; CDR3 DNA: TGTGCCAGCAGGGATGCGAGGGGGGCAAATTCACCCCTCCACTTT; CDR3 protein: CASRDARGANSPLHF
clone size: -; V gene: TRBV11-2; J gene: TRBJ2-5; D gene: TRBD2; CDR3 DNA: TGTGCCAGCAGCTTAGGAGCCAGCGGGGGAGAGACCCAGTACTTC; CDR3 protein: CASSLGASGGETQYF
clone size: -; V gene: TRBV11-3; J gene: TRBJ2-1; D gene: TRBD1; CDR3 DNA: TGTGCCAGCAGCCGGGACAGGGATGATGAGCAGTTCTTC; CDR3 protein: CASSRDRDDEQFF
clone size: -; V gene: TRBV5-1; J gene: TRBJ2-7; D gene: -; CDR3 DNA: TGCGCCAGCAGCTTGGCTAGGGCGACCTACGAGCAGTACTTC; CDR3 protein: CASSLARATYEQYF
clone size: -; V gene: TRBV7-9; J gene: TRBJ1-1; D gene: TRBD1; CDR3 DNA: TGTGCCAGCAGCCCGCGACAGGGGGCGAGTACTGAAGCTTTCTTT; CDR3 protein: CASSPRQGASTEAFF
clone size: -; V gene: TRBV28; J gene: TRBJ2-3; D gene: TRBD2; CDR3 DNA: TGTGCCAGCAGTCTCAGACTAGCGGGAGGGTCAAATACGCAGTATTTT; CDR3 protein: CASSLRLAGGSNTQYF
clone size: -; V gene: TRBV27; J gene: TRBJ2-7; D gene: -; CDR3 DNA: TGTGCCAGCAGTCCTCCGGACACCAGCTACTACGAGCAGTACTTC; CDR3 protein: CASSPPDTSYYEQYF
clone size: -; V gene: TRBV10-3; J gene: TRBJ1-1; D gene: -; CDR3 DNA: TGTGCCATCAGTGAGTTGTGGGGAACTGAAGCTTTCTTT; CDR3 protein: CAISELWGTEAFF
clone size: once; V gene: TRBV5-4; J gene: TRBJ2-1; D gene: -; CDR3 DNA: TGTGCCAGCAGCGCTCTCGCGGGCACCTACAATGAGCAGTTCTTC; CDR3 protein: CASSALAGTYNEQFF
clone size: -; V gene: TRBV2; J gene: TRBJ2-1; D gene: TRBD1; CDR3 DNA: TGTGCCAGCAGTCTCCCGGGACAGGGTTCAAGCAATGAGCAGTTCTTC; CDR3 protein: CASSLPGQGSSNEQFF
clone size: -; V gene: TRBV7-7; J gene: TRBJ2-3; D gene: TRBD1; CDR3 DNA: TGTGCTAGCAGCTTCGACAGGGGGGCAGATACGCAGTATTTT; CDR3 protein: CASSFDRGADTQYF
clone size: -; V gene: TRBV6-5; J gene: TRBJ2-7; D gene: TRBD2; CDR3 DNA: TGTGCCAGCAGTTACGCGGGGGACTACGAGCAGTACTTC; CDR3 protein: CASSYAGDYEQYF
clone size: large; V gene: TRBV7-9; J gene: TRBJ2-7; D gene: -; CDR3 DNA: TGTGCCAGCACCTTCGGGCCTGCCTACGAGCAGTACTTC; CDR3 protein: CASTFGPAYEQYF
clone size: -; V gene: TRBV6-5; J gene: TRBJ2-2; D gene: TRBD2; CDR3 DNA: TGTGCCAGCAGTTCGGCGGGAGCGGTCGGGGAGCTGTTTTTT; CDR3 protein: CASSSAGAVGELFF